This T cell receptor (beta chain) was found in a study of blood T cells in healthy people across ages. Study-wide points: A greater number of naive CD4+ cells and higher diversity distinguished long-lived donors from aged donors.

Germline-derived CDR1 and CDR2 are SQVTM and ANQGSEA. V lost 7 bases and J lost 3; bases outside the gene matches: 5. This CDR3 is 13 amino acids long. Through a sample-barcoded 5' primer and a J-beta primer mix, a second PCR was run for 7 to 11 cycles. TCRdb reprocessed the 5' RACE reads via MiXCR and lists one record per CDR3 protein. This table has some 1.8 million distinct CDR3 sequences, around 42% appearing once. On this clonotype itself: Its antigen remains unidentified.

V usage is TRBV29-1 and J usage is TRBJ2-7; 11 nucleotides match TRBD2. The sequenced sample was blood. The receptor comes from a human donor in good health. The CDR3 protein is CSAVTSGGYEQYF. The CDR3 nucleotides read TGCAGCGCCGTAACTAGCGGGGGCTACGAGCAGTACTTC.